One sample yielded the 20 T cell receptor beta chains listed below, sequenced in a study of metastatic and nonmetastatic thyroid tumors. TCRdb re-called the PCR reads with MiXCR. The table lists 60,000 to 75,000 clones, roughly 4% of them singletons. Prior to thyroid surgery, none of the patients had received any treatment. The sample consisted of blood. The receptor source for this set is a female donor with papillary thyroid cancer or a benign thyroid nodule (not recorded which). Some clones in this sample may be carry-over from other donors' samples.

This clone was counted at least ten times. This sequence joins TRBV6-1 and TRBJ2-5; TRBD2 matches at 9 bases. The CDR3 contains 15 residues. Germline assignment: CDR1 MNHNS and CDR2 SASEGT. Losses at the gene ends were 7 bases for V and 5 bases for J; bases not matched to a gene: 11. CDR3 loop: CASNAPGLALETQYF. The CDR3 DNA reads TGTGCCAGCAACGCCCCGGGACTAGCTTTGGAGACCCAGTACTTC.

This clone was counted a few times. The chain uses TRBV15 and TRBJ1-5; the D is unclear. Trimming removed 5 bases from V and 4 bases from J, with 9 bases in between. The CDR3 runs to 13 residues. In germline, CDR1 is LNHNV, CDR2 YYDKDF (reference sequence). CDR3 protein: CATSGGQNQPQHF. CDR3 bases: TGTGCCACCAGCGGAGGGCAGAATCAGCCCCAGCATTTT.

In regard to this clone: Relative to the germline gene, one junction end is altered; a read error may explain this. The chain is built from TRBV18 and TRBJ2-5; 9 bases line up with TRBD1. The germline V gene has CDR1 KGHSH and CDR2 LQKENI. This CDR3 has 18 amino acids. This CDR3 is CASSPGPGQGTKQETKYF. The CDR3 DNA reads TGTGCCAGCTCACCCGGCCCGGGACAGGGAACAAAGCAAGAGACCAAGTACTTC.

There are many counts of this clone. The genes are TRBV12-3 or TRBV12-4 and TRBJ1-3; D remains ambiguous. CDR3 length: 14 amino acids. V was pared by 5 bases and J by 0 bases, with 8 bases between. For the CDR3, the DNA is TGTGCCAGCAGTCAACAGAACTCTGGAAACACCATATATTTT. Its translation is CASSQQNSGNTIYF.

The rearrangement joins TRBV6-1 to TRBJ2-1; 8 bases align to TRBD2. Germline V gene sequence: CDR1 MNHNS, CDR2 SASEGT. CDR3 length equals 15 residues. The ends lost 6 bases at V and 1 base at J; junction bases unmatched: 5. The CDR3 is CASRQSGSSYNEQFF. CDR3 DNA sequence: TGTGCCAGCAGACAAAGCGGGAGTTCCTACAATGAGCAGTTCTTC.

This chain connects TRBV2 to TRBJ2-1; 11 bases agree with TRBD2. The V gene's germline CDR1 is SNHLY and CDR2 FYNNEI. The CDR3 spans 17 residues. The CDR3 here is CATFRGGLAVSYNEQFF. CDR3 bases: TGTGCTACCTTCAGGGGGGGACTAGCGGTCTCCTACAATGAGCAGTTCTTC.

Concerning this clone itself: A much more abundant neighbour one base away suggests this may be a read error. This chain links TRBV20-1 with TRBJ1-2; no reliable D call. Germline V gives CDR1 DFQATT, CDR2 SNEGSKA (reference sequence). V shed 6 bases and J shed 4 bases, with 12 bases lying between them. The CDR3 is made up of 12 amino acids. The CDR3 region is CSAPIVFYGYTF. In DNA form, the CDR3 reads TGCAGTGCCCCCATCGTGTTCTATGGCTACACCTTC.

Of note for this clone: Just one base apart from a much larger clone, this may be a read error. V gene TRBV3-1 combines with J gene TRBJ2-3, with D possibly TRBD2 on 5 matching bases. The CDR3 covers 14 residues. V was clipped by 1 base and J by 6 bases, with 11 bases between them. The V gene's germline CDR1 is LGHDT and CDR2 YNNKEL (reference sequence). CDR3 nucleotides: TGTGCCAGCAGCCAAGGGACTTGGGCCGATACGCAGTATTTT. The encoded protein is CASSQGTWADTQYF.

This clone occurred many times. The V and J genes are TRBV12-5 and TRBJ2-5; D is tentatively TRBD1 or TRBD2 (5 bases each). Germline values: CDR1 LGHNT, CDR2 FRNRAP. Trimming shortened V by 6 bases and J by 5 bases, and 16 bases separated the two germline ends. This CDR3 spans 14 amino acids. The DNA for the CDR3 is TGTGCTAGTGGGGGGGAACTGGACGGGGAGACCCAGTACTTC. Residues: CASGGELDGETQYF.

This clone was seen repeatedly, ten times or more. The chain links TRBV7-2 to TRBJ1-2; D unresolved. Trimming removed 1 base at V and 4 bases at J, with 13 bases between. The CDR3 extends over 15 amino acids. CDR1 and CDR2 from the germline V gene are SGHTA and FQGNSA. DNA of the CDR3: TGTGCCAGCAGCTTAGTGCGGTCGGGGTTCTATGGCTACACCTTC. It encodes CASSLVRSGFYGYTF.

This clone was counted at least ten times. The chain joins TRBV7-2 to TRBJ2-3; 7 nucleotides align to TRBD2. CDR3 size: 15 residues. The V segment lost 8 bases and the J segment 5 bases; nucleotides outside the gene matches: 13. The V gene's germline CDR1 is SGHTA and CDR2 FQGNSA. The CDR3 spells CASRPAGLGGDTQYF. CDR3 DNA sequence: TGTGCCAGCCGGCCCGCCGGACTAGGAGGAGATACGCAGTATTTT.

The table lists this clone with many counts. The chain couples TRBV6-1 to TRBJ2-3; D is perhaps TRBD2 (6 bases). V gave up 5 bases and J gave up 0 bases, with 12 bases separating them. The length of the CDR3 is 15 residues. The germline gives CDR1 MNHNS, CDR2 SASEGT. Here the CDR3 DNA reads TGTGCCAGCAGTAATGCGGGACCCAGCACAGATACGCAGTATTTT. Its translation: CASSNAGPSTDTQYF.

This clone was detected many times. In DNA, the CDR3 is TGCAGTGCTAGAGACACAGGGGGTAACACCGGGGAGCTGTTTTTT. Encoded protein: CSARDTGGNTGELFF. J is TRBJ2-2 and V is TRBV20-1, with 8 bases aligning to TRBD1. The CDR3 extends over 15 amino acids. Germline V gives CDR1 DFQATT, CDR2 SNEGSKA (reference sequence). V dropped 0 bases and J dropped 2; count of bases not matched to a gene: 2.

The chain is built from TRBV20-1 and TRBJ2-1; perhaps D is TRBD1 or TRBD2 (5 bases each). CDR1 DFQATT and CDR2 SNEGSKA come from the germline V gene (reference sequence). The CDR3 is 14 residues long. V shed 3 bases and J shed 3 bases, with 12 bases lying between them. The chain's CDR3 is CSASGTPDYNEQFF. Here the CDR3 DNA reads TGCAGTGCTAGCGGGACCCCCGACTACAATGAGCAGTTCTTC.

This clone showed up many times. The chain recombines TRBV4-1 with TRBJ2-2; D is unclear. Trimming shortened V by 3 bases and J by 1 base, and 6 bases separated the two germline ends. The CDR3 sequence is 14 residues long. The germline CDR1 and CDR2 sequences are MGHRA and YSYEKL. CDR3 loop: CASSHNRNTGELFF. DNA of the CDR3: TGCGCCAGCAGCCACAACAGGAACACCGGGGAGCTGTTTTTT.

Ten or more counts support this clone. CDR3 residues: CASSSGYWTSGSYEQYF. The CDR3 DNA reads TGTGCCAGCAGCTCGGGATACTGGACTAGCGGGAGCTACGAGCAGTACTTC. The chain uses TRBV5-8 and TRBJ2-7, with 13 bases that match TRBD2. The CDR3 sequence is 17 residues long. Germline V lookup: CDR1 SGHTS, CDR2 YDEGEE. With V trimmed by 3 bases and J by 3 bases, 9 bases remained unmatched.

CDR3 nucleotides: TGTGCCAGCAGCTTCGGCAACAGGGTCAATGAGCAGTTCTTC. It encodes CASSFGNRVNEQFF. The V gene is TRBV7-3, the J gene TRBJ2-1; D is possibly TRBD1 (6 bases). V dropped 3 bases and J dropped 6 bases, with 12 bases sitting between them. The CDR3 length is 14 residues. Looked up from germline, CDR1 is SGHTA and CDR2 is FQGTGA. The entire variable domain, with the rest obtained from reference TRBV7-3 and TRBJ2-1, is as follows: GAGVSQTPSNKVTEKGKYVELRCDPISGHTALYWYRQSLGQGPEFLIYFQGTGAADDSGLPNDRFFAVRPEGSVSTLKIQRTERGDSAVYLCASSFGNRVNEQFFGPGTRLTVL.

This clone was seen repeatedly, ten times or more. Other DNA sequences from this sample encode an identical CDR3 as well. The CDR3 is CASSQQGFNSPLHF. CDR3 coding DNA: TGTGCCAGCAGTCAACAGGGATTTAATTCACCCCTCCACTTT. V and J are TRBV28 and TRBJ1-6, with D maybe TRBD1 (6 bases). Trimming removed 5 bases at V and 6 bases at J, with 11 bases between. The CDR3 loop spans 14 amino acids. Looked up from germline, CDR1 is MDHEN and CDR2 is SYDVKM.

With respect to this clone: This may arise from a read error, as a much more abundant clone is one base away. The genes are TRBV5-4 and TRBJ1-6; no definite D call. Per germline, CDR1 SGHNT and CDR2 YYREEE (reference sequence). V lost 2 bases and J lost 7, with 4 bases in between. The CDR3 totals 12 residues. The CDR3 protein is CASSFANSPLHF. The DNA of the CDR3 is TGTGCCAGCAGCTTTGCAAATTCACCCCTCCACTTT.

This clone was recorded at least ten times. This chain connects TRBV5-1 to TRBJ1-1; TRBD1 matches at 7 bases. This CDR3 has 14 amino acids. Germline CDR1 SGHRS, CDR2 YFSETQ. Unmatched junction bases numbered 4, after V lost 4 bases and J lost 1 base. CDR3 nucleotides: TGCGCCAGCAGCCGAGGGACAGCGAACACTGAAGCTTTCTTT. Protein product: CASSRGTANTEAFF.